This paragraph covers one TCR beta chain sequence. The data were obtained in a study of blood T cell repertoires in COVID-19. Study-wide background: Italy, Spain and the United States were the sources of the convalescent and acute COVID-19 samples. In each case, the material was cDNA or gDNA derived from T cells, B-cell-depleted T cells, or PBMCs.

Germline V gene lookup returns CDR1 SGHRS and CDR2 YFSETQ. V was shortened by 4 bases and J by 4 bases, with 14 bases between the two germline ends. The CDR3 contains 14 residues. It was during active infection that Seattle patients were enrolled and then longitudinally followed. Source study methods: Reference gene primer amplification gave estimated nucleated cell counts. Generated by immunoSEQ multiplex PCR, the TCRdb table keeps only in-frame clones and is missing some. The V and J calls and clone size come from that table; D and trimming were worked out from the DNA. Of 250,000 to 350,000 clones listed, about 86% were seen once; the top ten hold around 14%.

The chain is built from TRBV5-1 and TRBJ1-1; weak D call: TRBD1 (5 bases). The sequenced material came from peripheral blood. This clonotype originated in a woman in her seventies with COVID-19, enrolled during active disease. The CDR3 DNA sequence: TGCGCCAGCAGCGCAGGGCCGCAGGGCACTGAAGCTTTCTTT. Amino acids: CASSAGPQGTEAFF.